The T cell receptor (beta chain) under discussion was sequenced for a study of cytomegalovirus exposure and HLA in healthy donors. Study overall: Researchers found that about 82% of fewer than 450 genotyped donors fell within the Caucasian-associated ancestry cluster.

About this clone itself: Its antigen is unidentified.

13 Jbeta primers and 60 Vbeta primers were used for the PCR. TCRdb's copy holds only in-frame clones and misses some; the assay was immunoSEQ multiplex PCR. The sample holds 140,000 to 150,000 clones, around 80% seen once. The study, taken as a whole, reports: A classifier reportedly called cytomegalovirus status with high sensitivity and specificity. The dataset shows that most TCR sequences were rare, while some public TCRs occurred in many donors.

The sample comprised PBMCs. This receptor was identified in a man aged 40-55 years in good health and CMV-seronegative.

The CDR3, as DNA: TGTGCCAGCAGCTTGCGAGACAGGGCTTACAATGAGCAGTTCTTC. Translation gives CASSLRDRAYNEQFF. The genes are TRBV5-6 and TRBJ2-1, with 7 bases aligning to TRBD1. Unmatched junction bases numbered 5, after V lost 1 base and J lost 4 bases. The CDR3 contains 15 residues. The germline V gene has CDR1 SGHDT and CDR2 YYEEEE.